This T cell receptor beta chain was observed in a study of cytomegalovirus exposure and HLA in healthy donors. Background on the study: The study's early data release held roughly 91 million unique TCRs from HLA-typed donors. Overall study results and limits: The study labeled 150 to 200 TCR beta chains cytomegalovirus-associated. Likely technical artifact: a cluster of highly shared sequence variants.

The V gene's germline CDR1 is MDHEN and CDR2 SYDVKM. CDR3 length equals 20 residues. Trimming at V came to 3 bases and at J to 2 bases, leaving 15 bases not matched to a gene. PCR was performed using 60 Vbeta and 13 Jbeta primers. Using immunoSEQ multiplex PCR, the repertoire was profiled, and TCRdb retains in-frame clones only, with some absent. This sample carries about 150,000 clones, around 84% of them seen once, and the ten largest clones take about 2.6%. The donors (healthy individuals) were bone marrow donors. Notes on this clone: The antigen remains unidentified.

Source material: PBMCs. The chain recombines TRBV28 with TRBJ2-3, with TRBD2 identical over 12 bases. This receptor was obtained from a boy younger than 10 in good health and CMV-seronegative. CDR3 protein: CASSFLPPSTSGSNTDTQYF. The CDR3 region has the DNA TGTGCCAGCAGTTTCTTACCCCCTTCGACTAGCGGGAGTAACACAGATACGCAGTATTTT.